These T cell receptor beta chains were read from a single sample in a study of shared clonotypes between healthy human individuals. The protocol was immunoSEQ multiplex PCR, while the TCRdb copy is restricted to in-frame clones and leaves out a portion. The table has fewer than 1.6 million clones, 98% to 99% seen once. Sequenced: naive CD4+ T cells sorted from blood. These receptors all come from a young man in good health. The CDR3 runs from the conserved cysteine through the conserved F or W. D genes are given only for firm matches. For some rows the clone size is stated as once, few or many, or as a class when expanded; others skip it.

d_call cdr3_length j_call v_call clone_size cdr3_aa cdr3_nt
. 15 TRBJ1-2 TRBV11-2 . CASSLVGQRTYGYTF TGTGCCAGCAGCTTAGTCGGACAGAGGACCTATGGCTACACCTTC
. 14 TRBJ2-5 TRBV18 . CASSHGHGKETQYF TGTGCCAGCTCACATGGACACGGGAAAGAGACCCAGTACTTC
. 16 TRBJ2-2 TRBV15 once CATSRSAGGATGELFF TGTGCCACCAGCAGATCTGCAGGCGGAGCAACCGGGGAGCTGTTTTTT
TRBD2 14 TRBJ2-7 TRBV6-1 once CASGPSGSPYEQYF TGTGCCAGCGGACCTAGCGGGAGTCCCTACGAGCAGTACTTC
. 13 TRBJ2-7 TRBV19 . CASSIVIGNEQYF TGTGCCAGTAGTATAGTCATTGGGAACGAGCAGTACTTC
. 14 TRBJ2-1 TRBV5-4 . CASSPESSYNEQFF TGTGCCAGCAGTCCCGAGAGCTCCTACAATGAGCAGTTCTTC
. 15 TRBJ2-5 TRBV21-1 . CASSATRTGKETQYF TGTGCCAGCAGCGCGACCCGGACAGGGAAAGAGACCCAGTACTTC
TRBD2 14 TRBJ2-7 TRBV2 . CASSGGRGSYEQYF TGTGCCAGCAGTGGTGGGAGGGGTTCCTACGAGCAGTACTTC
TRBD1 17 TRBJ2-7 TRBV5-1 . CASSLAPGQGQTYEQYF TGCGCCAGCAGCTTGGCTCCCGGACAGGGCCAAACCTACGAGCAGTACTTC
TRBD2 13 TRBJ2-1 TRBV6-5 . CASSRQGTSTEFF TGTGCCAGCAGCCGCCAGGGGACTAGCACGGAGTTCTTC
. 19 TRBJ2-4 TRBV11-2 once CASSPEKGAPNLAKNIQYF TGTGCCAGCAGCCCCGAAAAAGGAGCACCGAATCTAGCCAAAAACATTCAGTACTTC
. 12 TRBJ1-2 TRBV7-9 . CASSRDESGYTF TGTGCCAGCAGTCGGGACGAGAGTGGCTACACCTTC
. 16 TRBJ1-2 TRBV7-8 once CASSPGISYPVEGYTF TGTGCCAGCAGCCCAGGAATATCTTACCCCGTGGAGGGCTACACCTTC
TRBD2 13 TRBJ2-7 TRBV5-6 . CASRRTGGYEQYF TGTGCCAGCAGGCGGACGGGGGGCTACGAGCAGTACTTC
. 14 TRBJ1-2 TRBV15 . CATSRDRTDYGYTF TGTGCCACCAGCAGAGATCGGACAGACTATGGCTACACCTTC
TRBD1 13 TRBJ1-2 TRBV28 . CASSLTGGYGYTF TGTGCCAGCAGCTTAACAGGGGGCTATGGCTACACCTTC
. 14 TRBJ1-5 TRBV28 . CASSLRRSNQPQHF TGTGCCAGCAGTTTAAGACGCAGCAATCAGCCCCAGCATTTT
. 12 TRBJ1-1 TRBV28 . CASSLPSGRAFF TGTGCCAGCAGCCTGCCCTCTGGACGAGCTTTCTTT
. 15 TRBJ2-7 TRBV5-4 . CASNKPGTYRNEQYF TGTGCCAGCAATAAACCCGGGACTTACAGAAACGAGCAGTACTTC
TRBD1 15 TRBJ1-4 TRBV19 . CASSVPGTENEKLFF TGTGCCAGTAGTGTCCCCGGGACAGAGAATGAAAAACTGTTTTTT
. 14 TRBJ1-5 TRBV10-3 . CAISSPGVAQPQHF TGTGCCATCAGTTCTCCAGGGGTTGCTCAGCCCCAGCATTTT
. 15 TRBJ2-4 TRBV5-1 . CASSDPSTPSGLQYF TGCGCCAGCAGCGACCCTTCCACCCCGTCAGGACTCCAGTACTTC
. 12 TRBJ2-7 TRBV18 . CASSSSGDEQYF TGTGCCAGCTCAAGCTCGGGCGACGAGCAGTACTTC
. 16 TRBJ2-7 TRBV7-9 once CASSLGLRGQGNEQYF TGTGCCAGCAGCTTAGGCCTTCGGGGTCAGGGGAACGAGCAGTACTTC
TRBD1 17 TRBJ1-1 TRBV18 . CASSPAGGSGSDTEAFF TGTGCCAGCTCACCCGCAGGGGGCTCGGGGAGTGACACTGAAGCTTTCTTT
. 16 TRBJ2-2 TRBV10-2 . CASSDPGEDRNGELFF TGCGCCAGCAGTGATCCGGGAGAAGACAGAAACGGGGAGCTGTTTTTT
TRBD2 16 TRBJ2-7 TRBV4-2 . CASSQDASGSSYEQYF TGTGCCAGCAGCCAAGATGCTAGCGGTTCCTCCTACGAGCAGTACTTC
TRBD2 17 TRBJ2-1 TRBV28 . CASSREGRVKVLNEQFF TGTGCCAGCAGCCGGGAGGGCCGGGTCAAGGTCCTCAATGAGCAGTTCTTC
. 13 TRBJ1-1 TRBV7-2 . CASSPRVNTEAFF TGTGCCAGCAGCCCCCGGGTGAACACTGAAGCTTTCTTT
TRBD2 16 TRBJ2-3 TRBV6-6 . CASSPIAGVRTDTQYF TGTGCCAGCAGTCCAATAGCGGGAGTGAGGACAGATACGCAGTATTTT
TRBD1 14 TRBJ2-1 TRBV5-1 . CASSLRDSYNEQFF TGCGCCAGCAGCTTACGGGACAGCTACAATGAGCAGTTCTTC
TRBD1 13 TRBJ2-5 TRBV2 . CASSRGQKETQYF TGTGCCAGCAGTCGGGGACAGAAAGAGACCCAGTACTTC
. 13 TRBJ1-1 TRBV7-9 . CASSLMENTEAFF TGTGCCAGCAGCTTAATGGAGAACACTGAAGCTTTCTTT
TRBD2 13 TRBJ2-1 TRBV18 . CASSPGLADEQFF TGTGCCAGCTCACCGGGACTAGCCGATGAGCAGTTCTTC
TRBD1 17 TRBJ1-2 TRBV19 once CASSMAGQSKINYGYTF TGTGCCAGTAGTATGGCGGGACAGTCTAAAATTAACTATGGCTACACCTTC
. 17 TRBJ1-3 TRBV10-2 . CASSELGTLGSGNTIYF TGCGCCAGCAGTGAATTGGGGACCTTGGGGTCTGGAAACACCATATATTTT
TRBD1 13 TRBJ2-5 TRBV7-2 . CASSRQGERTQYF TGTGCCAGCAGCCGTCAGGGGGAGAGGACCCAGTACTTC
. 12 TRBJ1-4 TRBV29-1 . CSAVNREEKLFF TGCAGCGCGGTGAACCGGGAAGAAAAACTGTTTTTT
. 14 TRBJ1-5 TRBV15 once CATSRGGIRDTLFF TGTGCCACCAGCAGGGGGGGAATCCGGGACACCCTCTTTTTT
TRBD2 16 TRBJ2-1 TRBV18 . CASSPVTSGRVNEQFF TGTGCCAGCTCACCGGTTACTAGCGGGAGGGTCAATGAGCAGTTCTTC
. 20 TRBJ2-7 TRBV14 . CASSLIHRDPSSIYIYEQYF TGTGCCAGCAGCTTAATTCACCGGGACCCCTCTTCTATCTACATCTACGAGCAGTACTTC
TRBD2 14 TRBJ2-3 TRBV2 . CASSVGLGSDTQYF TGTGCCAGCAGTGTTGGACTAGGGTCGGATACGCAGTATTTT
. 15 TRBJ2-1 TRBV15 once CATSRDLGRTNEQFF TGTGCCACCAGCAGAGATCTTGGCAGGACCAATGAGCAGTTCTTC
TRBD1 12 TRBJ1-1 TRBV27 once CASKGAPTEAFF TGTGCCAGTAAGGGGGCGCCCACTGAAGCTTTCTTT
. 13 TRBJ2-1 TRBV28 . CASSLYIDNEQFF TGTGCCAGCAGTTTATACATCGACAATGAGCAGTTCTTC
. 15 TRBJ2-1 TRBV4-3 . CASSHETGLYNEQFF TGCGCCAGCAGCCATGAAACAGGACTTTACAATGAGCAGTTCTTC
. 12 TRBJ2-7 TRBV19 once CASSMLQMEQYF TGTGCCAGTAGTATGTTGCAGATGGAGCAGTACTTC
. 19 TRBJ2-7 TRBV10-1 . CASSMRRALIRLSSYEQYF TGCGCCAGCAGTATGAGGCGGGCACTGATTCGACTGAGCTCCTACGAGCAGTACTTC
. 18 TRBJ2-7 TRBV14 . CASSQVYGATTDSYEQYF TGTGCCAGCAGCCAAGTATACGGGGCAACTACAGACTCCTACGAGCAGTACTTC
TRBD1 13 TRBJ1-1 TRBV29-1 . CSVVGTGGTEAFF TGCAGCGTAGTAGGGACAGGGGGAACTGAAGCTTTCTTT
. 14 TRBJ2-7 TRBV7-9 . CASSPSGRPYEQYF TGTGCCAGCAGCCCCTCGGGACGCCCCTACGAGCAGTACTTC